Shown below are 4 T cell receptor beta chains from a single sample sequenced in a study of blood T cell repertoires in COVID-19. Here immunoSEQ multiplex PCR was the method, and the copy in TCRdb shows in-frame clones only, minus some. The profile covers some 130,000 clones, with more than 60% appearing a single time and under 2.5% taken by the ten largest. The sequenced material came from peripheral blood. These receptors originate from a woman in her seventies with acute or convalescent COVID-19.

This chain joins TRBV4-1 and TRBJ2-2; TRBD2 matches at 9 bases. J gave up 5 bases and V 1 base, and 2 bases lay outside the gene matches. The CDR3 is made up of 15 amino acids. Germline V lookup: CDR1 MGHRA, CDR2 YSYEKL. Here the CDR3 reads CASSQGLADTGELFF. The CDR3 coding sequence is TGCGCCAGCAGCCAAGGACTAGCGGATACCGGGGAGCTGTTTTTT.

This rearrangement joins TRBV12-3 or TRBV12-4 to TRBJ1-6; D gene uncertain. V was trimmed by 9 bases and J by 15 bases, leaving 15 bases between them. The CDR3 is 11 residues long. For the CDR3, the DNA is TGTGCCAGTCCGAGTGCCCCAGGCCTCCACTTT. This encodes CASPSAPGLHF.

In this sample, this clone is medium-sized (0.01 to 0.1%). The rearrangement links TRBV2 to TRBJ2-2, with unresolved D. CDR1 SNHLY and CDR2 FYNNEI come from the germline V gene. The CDR3 extends over 14 amino acids. The V gene lost 7 bases and the J gene lost 4 bases, with 13 bases spanning the gap. CDR3 in DNA: TGTGCCAGCATTGGTAGTTGGAGCACCGGGGAGCTGTTTTTT. It translates to CASIGSWSTGELFF.

The chain uses TRBV7-7 and TRBJ2-1, with TRBD2 matching 10 bases. This CDR3 region has 20 residues. Looked up from germline, CDR1 is SSHAT and CDR2 is FNYEAQ (reference sequence). Trimming removed 1 base from V and 4 bases from J; junction bases left unmatched: 16. The DNA for the CDR3 is TGTGCCAGCAGCTTAGAGCAGCCGTCTTTTCTAGCGGGGGTGTACAATGAGCAGTTCTTC. This sequence encodes CASSLEQPSFLAGVYNEQFF.